One and the same sample provided the 21 T cell receptor beta chains below, sequenced in a study of PD-L1 blockade in urothelial cancer. The time point: pretreatment peripheral blood. Sequenced by immunoSEQ multiplex PCR; TCRdb stores in-frame clones only, minus some. Of tens of thousands of clones in the sample, around four fifths were seen once. The sample in question was PBMCs, obtained around atezolizumab (anti-PD-L1) treatment. The receptors here all came from an elderly man with urothelial cancer.

This rearrangement joins TRBV28 to TRBJ2-1; D perhaps matches TRBD2 (5 bases). The V and J ends lost 4 bases and 7 bases respectively, with 17 bases between them. In germline, CDR1 is MDHEN, CDR2 SYDVKM. This CDR3 comprises 15 residues. The CDR3 region is CASSSTGSRSNEQFF. CDR3 in DNA: TGTGCCAGCAGTTCAACGGGGTCTCGGTCGAATGAGCAGTTCTTC.

This chain connects TRBV6-1 to TRBJ2-1; 7 bases align to TRBD1. With 4 bases clipped from V and 6 bases from J, the junction kept 3 bases outside the gene matches. The CDR3 loop spans 13 amino acids. Germline V gene lookup returns CDR1 MNHNS and CDR2 SASEGT. In DNA, the CDR3 is TGTGCCAGCAGTGCCCGACAGGGCAATGAGCAGTTCTTC. Amino acid sequence: CASSARQGNEQFF.

The count of this clone is one. The chain links TRBV28 to TRBJ2-3; 10 bases line up with TRBD1. This CDR3 has 17 amino acids. After removal of 5 bases from V and 8 bases from J, the junction contained 16 bases not matched to a gene. Germline assignment: CDR1 MDHEN and CDR2 SYDVKM. This CDR3 reads CASSPRQGAFAPFTQYF. In DNA form, the CDR3 reads TGTGCCAGCAGTCCCCGACAGGGGGCCTTCGCTCCCTTTACGCAGTATTTT.

This clone appeared once. V usage is TRBV19 and J usage is TRBJ1-1, with 7 bases fitting TRBD1. The CDR3 spans 14 residues. Germline CDR1 LNHDA, CDR2 SQIVND (reference sequence). V was pared by 3 bases and J by 2 bases, with 3 bases of the junction left unmatched. The CDR3 sequence: CASSIRQGNTEAFF. CDR3 in DNA: TGTGCCAGTAGTATCCGACAGGGTAACACTGAAGCTTTCTTT.

V is TRBV19 and J is TRBJ2-2; 9 bases are shared with TRBD2. Looked up from germline, CDR1 is LNHDA and CDR2 is SQIVND (reference sequence). V lost 4 bases, J lost 5 bases, and 11 bases stayed unmatched. The CDR3 is 17 amino acids. The CDR3 DNA is TGTGCCAGTAGTAGGGTAGCGGGAGCGCTTAGGACCGGGGAGCTGTTTTTT. Its translation: CASSRVAGALRTGELFF.

The chain links TRBV9 to TRBJ2-6; maybe TRBD2 (6 bases). V lost 2 bases, J lost 1 base, and 7 bases lay in between. The CDR3 is made up of 15 amino acids. From germline, CDR1 is SGDLS and CDR2 YYNGEE. CDR3 in amino acids: CASSVGGSGANVLTF. CDR3 coding DNA: TGTGCCAGCAGCGTGGGGGGATCTGGGGCCAACGTCCTGACTTTC.

This sequence joins TRBV4-1 and TRBJ2-1; unclear D gene. Germline V CDR1 and CDR2: MGHRA, YSYEKL. The CDR3 has 17 amino acids. Trimming shortened V by 1 base and J by 4 bases, and 17 bases separated the two germline ends. CDR3: CASSQVRSLTPYNEQFF. The CDR3 bases are TGCGCCAGCAGCCAAGTTCGGTCTTTGACTCCTTACAATGAGCAGTTCTTC.

This clone ranks as medium-sized. The chain uses TRBV30 and TRBJ1-1; 7 positions agree with TRBD1. The junction had 7 bases not matched to a gene; V was cut back by 2 bases and J by 10 bases. CDR1 is GTSNPN and CDR2 is SVGIG in the germline V gene (reference sequence). The CDR3 has 12 amino acids. CDR3 nucleotides: TGTGCCTGGAGTTCTACAGGGGCGGGAGCTTTCTTT. Amino acid sequence: CAWSSTGAGAFF.

The chain carries TRBV7-2 and TRBJ2-1; TRBD2 matches at 7 bases. CDR3 length: 16 residues. Germline loops: CDR1 SGHTA, CDR2 FQGNSA. V shed 1 base and J 9 bases; nucleotides not matched to a gene: 12. CDR3 sequence: CASSLEASGVIGEQFF. The CDR3 DNA sequence: TGTGCCAGCAGCTTAGAGGCTAGCGGTGTCATCGGTGAGCAGTTCTTC.

This clone is medium-sized. The chain uses TRBV7-8 and TRBJ1-3; 9 nucleotides agree with TRBD1. CDR1 SGHVS and CDR2 FQNEAQ come from the germline V gene. This CDR3 is built from 17 residues. The trim removed 6 bases at V and 0 bases at J, leaving 9 bases unmatched. As DNA, the CDR3 is TGTGCCAGCAGACATTCCCGGGACAGGGCCTCTGGAAACACCATATATTTT. The encoded protein is CASRHSRDRASGNTIYF.

The gene calls are TRBV10-3 and TRBJ1-3; 7 nucleotides agree with TRBD1. This CDR3 spans 16 amino acids. Germline trimming cut 6 bases from V and 0 bases from J; bases unmatched to any gene: 8. Per the germline V gene, CDR1 is ENHRY and CDR2 is SYGVKD. CDR3 residues: CAIRETGVNSGNTIYF. CDR3 nucleotides: TGTGCCATCAGGGAAACAGGGGTAAACTCTGGAAACACCATATATTTT.

This clone was found a few times. The chain links TRBV7-8 to TRBJ2-3; perhaps TRBD1 as D (7 bases). Between the trimmed V and J ends, which lost 4 bases and 3 bases, there was a span of 35 bases. This CDR3 is 22 amino acids long. Germline V gene sequence: CDR1 SGHVS, CDR2 FQNEAQ. CDR3 bases: TGTGCCAGCAGCTCAGGGGGAGCTGATAGGAGCTATTCGACAGGGAGGACAGATACGCAGTATTTT. Translating it yields CASSSGGADRSYSTGRTDTQYF.

V usage is TRBV2 and J usage is TRBJ2-6; D gene uncertain. Looked up from germline, CDR1 is SNHLY and CDR2 is FYNNEI. Trimming took 8 bases from V and 2 from J, leaving 10 bases between them. The CDR3 has 14 amino acids. The CDR3 DNA sequence: TGTGCCAGCCCTGAATGGCCTGGGGCCAACGTCCTGACTTTC. Protein: CASPEWPGANVLTF.

This chain joins TRBV27 and TRBJ2-7; D is uncertain. Trimming removed 5 bases at V and 6 bases at J, with 11 bases between. From germline, CDR1 is MNHEY and CDR2 SMNVEV (reference sequence). There are 12 residues in the CDR3. In nucleotides, the CDR3 is TGTGCCAGCAGTGCCACCCGCGGCGAGCAGTACTTC. This encodes CASSATRGEQYF.

The V call is TRBV5-1, the J call TRBJ1-4, with 12 bases identical to TRBD1. The V and J ends lost 4 bases and 8 bases, in that order; junction bases with no gene match: 6. The germline gives CDR1 SGHRS, CDR2 YFSETQ. The CDR3 extends over 15 amino acids. The CDR3 nucleotides are TGCGCCAGCAGCATAGGGACAGGGGGCGAAGAAAAACTGTTTTTT. This gives the protein CASSIGTGGEEKLFF.

The J gene is TRBJ2-7, the V gene TRBV30, with a tentative D call TRBD2 (7 bases). CDR1 is GTSNPN and CDR2 is SVGIG in the germline V gene (reference sequence). The CDR3 loop spans 21 amino acids. Trimming cost V 3 bases and J 0 bases, with 33 bases left between them. The CDR3 bases are TGTGCCTGGAGCCGTCGTGGGGGGGCAGGGTCTAGCAATGAATACTCCTACGAGCAGTACTTC. Protein product: CAWSRRGGAGSSNEYSYEQYF. The full variable domain, in which reference TRBV30 and TRBJ2-7 provide the parts outside the CDR3, is SQTIHQWPATLVQPVGSPLSLECTVEGTSNPNLYWYRQAAGRGLQLLFYSVGIGQISSEVPQNLSASRPQDRQFILSSKKLLLSDSGFYLCAWSRRGGAGSSNEYSYEQYFGPGTRLTVT.

This clone showed up just a few times. This chain uses TRBV9 with TRBJ1-4, with no clear D. The V gene's germline CDR1 is SGDLS and CDR2 YYNGEE. V shed 4 bases and J shed 4 bases, with 14 bases lying between them. The length of the CDR3 is 15 residues. The CDR3 DNA sequence: TGTGCCAGCAGCCCAGATGCAGGAGGTAATGAAAAACTGTTTTTT. Translation gives CASSPDAGGNEKLFF.

This chain uses TRBV15 with TRBJ2-5, with 7 nucleotides matching TRBD2. Germline CDR1 and CDR2: LNHNV and YYDKDF (reference sequence). V was pared by 1 base and J by 2 bases, with 7 bases of the junction left unmatched. The CDR3 has 16 amino acids. In DNA, the CDR3 is TGTGCCACCAGCAGAGGGGTGGGGGGGTCACAAGAGACCCAGTACTTC. It specifies CATSRGVGGSQETQYF.

The chain is built from TRBV7-2 and TRBJ2-7; D is perhaps TRBD1 (6 bases). V shed 1 base and J shed 0 bases, with 10 bases lying between them. The CDR3 loop spans 15 amino acids. The germline V gene encodes CDR1 SGHTA and CDR2 FQGNSA. CDR3 residues: CASSLEWDTSYEQYF. CDR3 nucleotide sequence: TGTGCCAGCAGCTTAGAGTGGGACACCTCCTACGAGCAGTACTTC.

J is TRBJ2-1 and V is TRBV5-1; D gene ambiguous. The germline gives CDR1 SGHRS, CDR2 YFSETQ. Trimming took off 2 bases at V and 2 bases at J, with 11 bases between the two ends. CDR3 size: 15 residues. The CDR3, as DNA: TGCGCCAGCAGCTTACCTAGAAACCCCTACAATGAGCAGTTCTTC. Protein: CASSLPRNPYNEQFF.

The chain has TRBV13 and TRBJ2-2, with 9 nucleotides matching TRBD1. This CDR3 is 14 amino acids long. Germline CDR1 is PRHDT and CDR2 is FYEKMQ (reference sequence). V lost 2 bases and J lost 6; bases outside the gene matches: 1. The CDR3 sequence: CASSLRQGAGELFF. The CDR3, as DNA: TGTGCCAGCAGCTTAAGACAGGGGGCCGGGGAGCTGTTTTTT.